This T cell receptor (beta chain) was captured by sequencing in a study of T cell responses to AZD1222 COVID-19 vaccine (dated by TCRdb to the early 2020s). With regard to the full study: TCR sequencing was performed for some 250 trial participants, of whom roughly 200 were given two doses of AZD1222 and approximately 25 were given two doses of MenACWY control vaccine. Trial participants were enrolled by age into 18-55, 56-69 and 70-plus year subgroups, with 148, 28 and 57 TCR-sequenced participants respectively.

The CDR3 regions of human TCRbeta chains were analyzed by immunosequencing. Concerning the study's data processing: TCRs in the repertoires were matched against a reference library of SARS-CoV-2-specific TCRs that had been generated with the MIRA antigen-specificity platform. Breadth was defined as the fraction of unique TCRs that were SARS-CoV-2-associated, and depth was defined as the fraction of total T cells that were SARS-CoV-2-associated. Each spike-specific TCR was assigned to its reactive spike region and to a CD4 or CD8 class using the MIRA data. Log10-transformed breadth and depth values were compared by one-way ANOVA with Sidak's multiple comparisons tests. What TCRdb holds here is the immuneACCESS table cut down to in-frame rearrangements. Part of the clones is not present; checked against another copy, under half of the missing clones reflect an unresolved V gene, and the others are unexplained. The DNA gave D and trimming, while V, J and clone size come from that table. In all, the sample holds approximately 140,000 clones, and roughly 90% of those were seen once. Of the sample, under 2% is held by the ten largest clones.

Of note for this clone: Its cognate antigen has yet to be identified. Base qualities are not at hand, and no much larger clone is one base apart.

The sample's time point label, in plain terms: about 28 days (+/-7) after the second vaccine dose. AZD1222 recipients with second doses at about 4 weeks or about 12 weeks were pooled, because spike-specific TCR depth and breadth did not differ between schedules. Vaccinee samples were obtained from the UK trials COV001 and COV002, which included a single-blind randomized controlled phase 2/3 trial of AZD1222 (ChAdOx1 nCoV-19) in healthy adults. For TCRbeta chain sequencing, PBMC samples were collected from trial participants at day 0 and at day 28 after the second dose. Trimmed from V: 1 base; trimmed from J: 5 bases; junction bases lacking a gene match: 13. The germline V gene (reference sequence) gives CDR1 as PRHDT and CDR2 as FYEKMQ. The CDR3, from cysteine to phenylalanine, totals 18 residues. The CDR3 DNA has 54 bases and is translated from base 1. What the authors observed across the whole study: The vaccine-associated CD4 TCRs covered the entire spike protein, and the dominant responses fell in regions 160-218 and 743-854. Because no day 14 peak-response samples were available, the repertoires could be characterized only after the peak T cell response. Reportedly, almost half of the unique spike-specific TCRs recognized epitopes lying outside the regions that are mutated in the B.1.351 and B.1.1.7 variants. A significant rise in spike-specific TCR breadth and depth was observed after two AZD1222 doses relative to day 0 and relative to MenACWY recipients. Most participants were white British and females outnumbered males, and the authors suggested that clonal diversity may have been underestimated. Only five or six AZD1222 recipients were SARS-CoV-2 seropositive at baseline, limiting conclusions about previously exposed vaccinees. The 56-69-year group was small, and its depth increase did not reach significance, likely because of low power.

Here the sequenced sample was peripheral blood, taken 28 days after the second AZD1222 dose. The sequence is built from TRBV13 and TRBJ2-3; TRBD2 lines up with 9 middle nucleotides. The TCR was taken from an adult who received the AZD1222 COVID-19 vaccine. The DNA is TGTGCCAGCAGCTTAGCCGTGCGGGAGGGCCTTTGGGAAGATACGCAGTATTTT. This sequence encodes CASSLAVREGLWEDTQYF.